Each of the 7 T cell receptor beta chains below was sequenced from the same sample in a study of OX40 agonist ivuxolimab in advanced cancers. Only in-frame clones appear in the TCRdb table, and some are missing; sequencing was by immunoSEQ multiplex PCR. The table shows over 50,000 clones, with around nine tenths occurring only once. Material: CD4+ or CD8+ T cells sorted from blood, obtained in a trial of the OX40 agonist ivuxolimab. The receptors come from an adult with an advanced solid tumor such as melanoma, head and neck, liver or kidney cancer.

V is TRBV5-6 and J is TRBJ2-7; D perhaps matches TRBD1 (6 bases). This CDR3 is 14 amino acids long. V dropped 4 bases and J dropped 6 bases, with 17 bases sitting between them. Germline V gene lookup returns CDR1 SGHDT and CDR2 YYEEEE. Here the CDR3 reads CASSLRGGATEQYF. In DNA, the CDR3 is TGTGCCAGCAGCCTCAGGGGTGGGGCGACCGAGCAGTACTTC. The variable domain in full, with the rest retrieved from reference TRBV5-6 and TRBJ2-7, is DAGVTQSPTHLIKTRGQQVTLRCSPKSGHDTVSWYQQALGQGPQFIFQYYEEEERQRGNFPDRFSGHQFPNYSSELNVNALLLGDSALYLCASSLRGGATEQYFGPGTRLTVT.

This clone has only a few counts. The chain recombines TRBV5-4 with TRBJ2-5; D is unresolved. The CDR3 is 14 residues long. With 1 base removed from V and 2 bases from J, the gap between germline ends came to 9 bases. Germline CDR1 SGHNT, CDR2 YYREEE (reference sequence). Written as DNA, the CDR3 is TGTGCCAGCAGCTTGACAACAACTCAAGAGACCCAGTACTTC. Protein sequence: CASSLTTTQETQYF.

The chain uses TRBV7-9 and TRBJ2-4; TRBD1 aligns across 9 bases. Germline V gives CDR1 SEHNR, CDR2 FQNEAQ (reference sequence). This CDR3 comprises 14 residues. V lost 5 bases, J lost 7 bases, and 6 bases stayed unmatched. The DNA of the CDR3 is TGTGCCAGCAGCCCCCGGACAGGGGTGAACATTCAGTACTTC. Residues: CASSPRTGVNIQYF.

The chain has TRBV10-3 and TRBJ2-1; 7 nucleotides align to TRBD1. The CDR3 totals 13 residues. V was clipped by 6 bases and J by 8 bases; unmatched bases: 7. Looked up from germline, CDR1 is ENHRY and CDR2 is SYGVKD. The CDR3 DNA reads as TGTGCCATCAGGACTACAGGGGCAGATGAGCAGTTCTTC. Translated: CAIRTTGADEQFF.

J is TRBJ2-7 and V is TRBV7-6; TRBD2 might be the D (5 bases). Trimming left V 4 bases short and J 6 bases short, with 19 bases between. The germline V gene has CDR1 SGHVS and CDR2 FNYEAQ. The CDR3 has 15 amino acids. The CDR3 nucleotides are TGTGCCAGCAGCTCATTTCAAGACAAGGCGGGCGAGCAGTACTTC. This encodes CASSSFQDKAGEQYF.

The gene calls are TRBV19 and TRBJ1-2; TRBD1 might be the D (6 bases). The ends were cut back, 7 bases at V and 3 bases at J, with 15 bases in the middle. The CDR3 is made up of 14 amino acids. CDR1 and CDR2 (germline): LNHDA, SQIVND (reference sequence). CDR3 protein: CASTPGRGDYGYTF. The DNA for the CDR3 is TGTGCCAGTACCCCGGGCAGGGGAGACTATGGCTACACCTTC.

The V call is TRBV19, the J call TRBJ1-5; 8 bases line up with TRBD1. The V segment lost 3 bases and the J segment 3 bases; nucleotides outside the gene matches: 4. The CDR3 totals 15 residues. The germline V gene has CDR1 LNHDA and CDR2 SQIVND (reference sequence). The CDR3 loop is CASSIGQGANQPQHF. As DNA, the CDR3 is TGTGCCAGTAGTATCGGACAGGGTGCCAATCAGCCCCAGCATTTT.